This T cell receptor (beta chain) was observed in a study of blood T cell repertoires in COVID-19. Across the whole study: Samples of COVID-19 (acute and convalescent) were obtained from the United States, Italy and Spain.

Authors' processing steps: From reference gene primer amplification, estimates of nucleated cell counts were derived. Assay used: immunoSEQ multiplex PCR; TCRdb lists only in-frame clones, some missing. V and J calls and clone size are copied from that table; D and trimming were computed from the DNA. Counted here are approximately 80,000 clones, around 81% occurring once; the ten biggest clones make up 44%. Germline V gene lookup returns CDR1 SGHRS and CDR2 YFSETQ. Trimming removed 0 bases from V and 2 bases from J, with 8 bases in between. CDR3 length: 14 residues. This sequence originates from an elderly man with acute or convalescent COVID-19. The chain uses TRBV5-1 and TRBJ1-2; no clear D gene. The specimen was peripheral blood. CDR3 sequence reads: CASSLGAGNYGYTF. Here the CDR3 DNA reads TGCGCCAGCAGCTTGGGGGCGGGCAACTATGGCTACACCTTC.